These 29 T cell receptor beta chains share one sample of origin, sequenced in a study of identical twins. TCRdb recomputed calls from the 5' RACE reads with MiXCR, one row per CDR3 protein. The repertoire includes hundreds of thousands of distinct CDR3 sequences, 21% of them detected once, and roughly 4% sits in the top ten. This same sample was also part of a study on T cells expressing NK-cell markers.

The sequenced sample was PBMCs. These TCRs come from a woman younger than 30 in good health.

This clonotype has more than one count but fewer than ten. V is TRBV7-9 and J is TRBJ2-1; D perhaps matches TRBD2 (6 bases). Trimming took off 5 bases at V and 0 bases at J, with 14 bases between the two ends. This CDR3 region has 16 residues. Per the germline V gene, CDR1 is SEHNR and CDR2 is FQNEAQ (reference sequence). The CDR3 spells CASSPPHGSSYNEQFF. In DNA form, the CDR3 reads TGTGCCAGCAGCCCCCCTCACGGGAGCTCCTACAATGAGCAGTTCTTC.

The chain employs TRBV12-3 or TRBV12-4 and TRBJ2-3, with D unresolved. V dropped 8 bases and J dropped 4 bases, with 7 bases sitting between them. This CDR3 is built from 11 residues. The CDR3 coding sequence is TGTGCCAGCTCTATGTCAGATACGCAGTATTTT. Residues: CASSMSDTQYF.

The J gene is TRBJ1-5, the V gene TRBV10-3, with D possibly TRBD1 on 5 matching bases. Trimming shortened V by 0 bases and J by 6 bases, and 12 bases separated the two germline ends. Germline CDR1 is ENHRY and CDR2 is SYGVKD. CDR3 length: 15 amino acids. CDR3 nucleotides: TGTGCCATCAGTGAGTCGGAGGGACGGAGTCAGCCCCAGCATTTT. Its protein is CAISESEGRSQPQHF.

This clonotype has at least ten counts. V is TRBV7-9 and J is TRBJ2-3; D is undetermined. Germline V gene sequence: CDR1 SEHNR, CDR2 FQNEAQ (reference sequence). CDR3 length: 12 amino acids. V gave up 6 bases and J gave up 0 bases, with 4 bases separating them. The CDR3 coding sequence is TGTGCCAGCAGTTTGAGCACAGATACGCAGTATTTT. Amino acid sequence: CASSLSTDTQYF.

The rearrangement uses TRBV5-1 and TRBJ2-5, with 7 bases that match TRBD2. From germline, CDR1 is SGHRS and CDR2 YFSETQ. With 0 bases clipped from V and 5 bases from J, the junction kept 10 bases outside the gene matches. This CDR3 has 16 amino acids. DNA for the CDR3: TGCGCCAGCAGCTTGGGAAATAGCGGGCTAACGGAGACCCAGTACTTC. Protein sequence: CASSLGNSGLTETQYF.

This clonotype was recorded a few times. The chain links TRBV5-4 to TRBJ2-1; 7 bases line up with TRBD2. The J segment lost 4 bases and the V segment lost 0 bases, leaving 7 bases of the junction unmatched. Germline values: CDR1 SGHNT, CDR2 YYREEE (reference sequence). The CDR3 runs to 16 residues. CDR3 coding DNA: TGTGCCAGCAGCTTGGGTGGGGGGGGTGATTACAATGAGCAGTTCTTC. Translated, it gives CASSLGGGGDYNEQFF.

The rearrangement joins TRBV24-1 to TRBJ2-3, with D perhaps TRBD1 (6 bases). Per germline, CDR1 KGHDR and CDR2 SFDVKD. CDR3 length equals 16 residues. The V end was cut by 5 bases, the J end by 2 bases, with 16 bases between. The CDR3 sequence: CATSARNRENTDTQYF. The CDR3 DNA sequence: TGTGCCACCAGTGCCCGGAACAGGGAGAACACAGATACGCAGTATTTT.

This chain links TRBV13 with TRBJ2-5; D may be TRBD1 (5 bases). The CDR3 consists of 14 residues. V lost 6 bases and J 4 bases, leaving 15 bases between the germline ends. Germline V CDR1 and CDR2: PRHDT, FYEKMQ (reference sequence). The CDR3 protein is CASRTGTGPETQYF. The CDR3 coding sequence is TGTGCCAGCAGAACAGGAACTGGGCCAGAGACCCAGTACTTC.

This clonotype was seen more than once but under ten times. The CDR3 nucleotides are TGTGCCAGCAGTCCTGGGTTTAGCAATCAGCCCCAGCATTTT. Residues: CASSPGFSNQPQHF. The rearrangement links TRBV12-3 or TRBV12-4 to TRBJ1-5; no firm D call. CDR3 length: 14 residues. V lost 5 bases and J lost 0, with 8 bases in between.

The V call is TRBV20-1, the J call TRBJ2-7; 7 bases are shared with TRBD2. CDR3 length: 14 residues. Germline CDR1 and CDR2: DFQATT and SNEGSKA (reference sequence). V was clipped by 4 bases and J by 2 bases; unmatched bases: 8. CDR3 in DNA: TGCAGTGCTACAACGGGGAGGGGCGCCTACGAGCAGTACTTC. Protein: CSATTGRGAYEQYF.

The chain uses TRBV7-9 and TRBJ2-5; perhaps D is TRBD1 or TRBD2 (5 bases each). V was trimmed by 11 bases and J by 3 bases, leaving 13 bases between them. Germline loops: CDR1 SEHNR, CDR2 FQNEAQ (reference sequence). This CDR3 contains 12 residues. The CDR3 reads CARGPSEETQYF. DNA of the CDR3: TGTGCCCGGGGACCCTCGGAAGAGACCCAGTACTTC.

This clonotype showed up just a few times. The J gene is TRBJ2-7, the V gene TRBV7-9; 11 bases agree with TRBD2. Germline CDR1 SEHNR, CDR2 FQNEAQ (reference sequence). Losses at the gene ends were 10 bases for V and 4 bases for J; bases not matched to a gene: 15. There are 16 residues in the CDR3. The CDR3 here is CATDTLTGLAVYEQYF. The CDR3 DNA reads TGTGCCACCGACACTTTGACGGGACTAGCGGTGTACGAGCAGTACTTC. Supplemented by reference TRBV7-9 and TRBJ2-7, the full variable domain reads DTGVSQNPRHKITKRGQNVTFRCDPISEHNRLYWYRQTLGQGPEFLTYFQNEAQLEKSRLLSDRFSAERPKGSFSTLEIQRTEQGDSAMYLCATDTLTGLAVYEQYFGPGTRLTVT.

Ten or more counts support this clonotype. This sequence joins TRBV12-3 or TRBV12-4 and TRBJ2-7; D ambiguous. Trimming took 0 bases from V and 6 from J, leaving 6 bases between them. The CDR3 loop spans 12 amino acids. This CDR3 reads CASSLAKLEQYF. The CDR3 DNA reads TGTGCCAGCAGTTTAGCGAAGCTCGAGCAGTACTTC.

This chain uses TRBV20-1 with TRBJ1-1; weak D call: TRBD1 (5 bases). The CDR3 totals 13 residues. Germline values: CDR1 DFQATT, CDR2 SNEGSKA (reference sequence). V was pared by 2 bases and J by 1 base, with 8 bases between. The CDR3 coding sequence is TGCAGTGCTAGATTGACAGAGAACACTGAAGCTTTCTTT. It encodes CSARLTENTEAFF.

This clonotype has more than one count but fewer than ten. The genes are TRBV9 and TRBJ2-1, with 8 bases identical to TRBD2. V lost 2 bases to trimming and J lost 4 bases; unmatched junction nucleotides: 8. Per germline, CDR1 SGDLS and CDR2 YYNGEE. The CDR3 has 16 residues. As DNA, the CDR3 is TGTGCCAGCAGCGTCCGGGGGACGGGGGGGTACAATGAGCAGTTCTTC. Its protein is CASSVRGTGGYNEQFF. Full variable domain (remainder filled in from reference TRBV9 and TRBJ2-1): DSGVTQTPKHLITATGQRVTLRCSPRSGDLSVYWYQQSLDQGLQFLIQYYNGEERAKGNILERFSAQQFPDLHSELNLSSLELGDSALYFCASSVRGTGGYNEQFFGPGTRLTVL.

Here the CDR3 DNA reads TGTGCCAGCAGCGTCAGAGCGGGGGGATCATACAATGAGCAGTTCTTC. This encodes CASSVRAGGSYNEQFF. The J gene is TRBJ2-1, the V gene TRBV9, with 9 nucleotides matching TRBD2. Trimming removed 2 bases from V and 4 bases from J; junction bases left unmatched: 7. The CDR3 totals 16 residues. CDR1 is SGDLS and CDR2 is YYNGEE in the germline V gene.

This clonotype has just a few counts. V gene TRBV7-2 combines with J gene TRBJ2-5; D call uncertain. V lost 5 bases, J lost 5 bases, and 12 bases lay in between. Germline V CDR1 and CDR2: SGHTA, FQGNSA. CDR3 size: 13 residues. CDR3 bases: TGTGCCAGCAGCGTCGCCCGTAGGGAGACCCAGTACTTC. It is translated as CASSVARRETQYF.

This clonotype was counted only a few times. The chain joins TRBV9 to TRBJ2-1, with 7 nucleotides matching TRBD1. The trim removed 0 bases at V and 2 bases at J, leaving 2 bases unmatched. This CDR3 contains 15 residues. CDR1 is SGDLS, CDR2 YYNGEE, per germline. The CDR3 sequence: CASSVEGAPYNEQFF. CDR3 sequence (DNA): TGTGCCAGCAGCGTAGAGGGGGCCCCCTACAATGAGCAGTTCTTC.

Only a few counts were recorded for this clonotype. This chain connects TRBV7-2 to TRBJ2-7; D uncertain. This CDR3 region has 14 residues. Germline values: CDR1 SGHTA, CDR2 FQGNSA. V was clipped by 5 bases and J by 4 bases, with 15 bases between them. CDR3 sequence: CASSPRLPSYEQYF. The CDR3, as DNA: TGTGCCAGCAGCCCACGGCTCCCGAGTTACGAGCAGTACTTC. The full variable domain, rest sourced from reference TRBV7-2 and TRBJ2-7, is GAGVSQSPSNKVTEKGKDVELRCDPISGHTALYWYRQSLGQGLEFLIYFQGNSAPDKSGLPSDRFSAERTGGSVSTLTIQRTQQEDSAVYLCASSPRLPSYEQYFGPGTRLTVT.

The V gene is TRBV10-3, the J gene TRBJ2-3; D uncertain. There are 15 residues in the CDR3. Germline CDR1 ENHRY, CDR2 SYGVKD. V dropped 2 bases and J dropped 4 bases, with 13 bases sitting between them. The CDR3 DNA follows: TGTGCCATCAGTGAGGGCTTCACCATGTCAGATACGCAGTATTTT. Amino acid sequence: CAISEGFTMSDTQYF.

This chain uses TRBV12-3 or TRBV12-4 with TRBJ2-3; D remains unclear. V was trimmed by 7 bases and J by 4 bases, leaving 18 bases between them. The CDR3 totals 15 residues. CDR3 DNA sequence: TGTGCCAGCACTATCCTCCAAACTGACCCAGATACGCAGTATTTT. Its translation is CASTILQTDPDTQYF.

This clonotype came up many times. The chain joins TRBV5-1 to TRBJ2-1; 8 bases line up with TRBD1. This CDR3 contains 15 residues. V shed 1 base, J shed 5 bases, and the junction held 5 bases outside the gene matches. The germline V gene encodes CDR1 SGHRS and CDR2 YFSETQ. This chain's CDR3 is CASSLFADRDNEQFF. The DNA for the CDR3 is TGCGCCAGCAGCTTGTTTGCGGACAGGGACAATGAGCAGTTCTTC.

CDR3 nucleotides: TGTGCCAGCAGCCAAGATTCGAGGGGAGTGAAGTTCTTC. Its protein is CASSQDSRGVKFF. This rearrangement joins TRBV4-2 to TRBJ2-1; tentatively, D is TRBD1 or TRBD2 (5 bases each). CDR1 is LGHNA and CDR2 is YNFKEQ in the germline V gene. V gave up 0 bases and J gave up 14 bases, with 14 bases separating them. CDR3 size: 13 residues.

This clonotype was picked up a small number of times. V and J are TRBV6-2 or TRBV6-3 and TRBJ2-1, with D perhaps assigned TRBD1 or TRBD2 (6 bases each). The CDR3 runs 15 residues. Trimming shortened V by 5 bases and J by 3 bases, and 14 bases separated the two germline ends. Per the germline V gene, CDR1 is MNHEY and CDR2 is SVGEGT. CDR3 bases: TGTGCCAGCAGTCCAGGGGAAGCGGGCTACAATGAGCAGTTCTTC. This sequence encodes CASSPGEAGYNEQFF.

The CDR3 spells CASSLEAGEATQYF. In DNA, the CDR3 is TGTGCCAGCAGCTTGGAAGCGGGGGAGGCTACGCAGTATTTT. The V call is TRBV11-2, the J call TRBJ2-3; TRBD2 agrees at 8 bases. The CDR3 covers 14 residues. The germline V gene encodes CDR1 SGHAT and CDR2 FQNNGV. V trimming: 3 bases; J trimming: 8 bases; junction bases outside the gene matches: 7.

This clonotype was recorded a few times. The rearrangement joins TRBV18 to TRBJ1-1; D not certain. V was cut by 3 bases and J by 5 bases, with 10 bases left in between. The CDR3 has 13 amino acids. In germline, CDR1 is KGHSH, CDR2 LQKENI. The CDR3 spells CASSPSIETEAFF. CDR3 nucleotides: TGTGCCAGCTCACCTTCGATCGAAACTGAAGCTTTCTTT.

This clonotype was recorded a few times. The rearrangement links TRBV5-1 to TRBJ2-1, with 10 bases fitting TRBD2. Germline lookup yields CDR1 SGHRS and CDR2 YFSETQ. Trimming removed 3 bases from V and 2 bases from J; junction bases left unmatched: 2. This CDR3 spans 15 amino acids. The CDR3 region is CASSSSGRAYNEQFF. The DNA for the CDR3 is TGCGCCAGCAGCTCCAGCGGGAGGGCCTACAATGAGCAGTTCTTC. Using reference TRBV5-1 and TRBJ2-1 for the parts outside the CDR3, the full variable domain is KAGVTQTPRYLIKTRGQQVTLSCSPISGHRSVSWYQQTPGQGLQFLFEYFSETQRNKGNFPGRFSGRQFSNSRSEMNVSTLELGDSALYLCASSSSGRAYNEQFFGPGTRLTVL.

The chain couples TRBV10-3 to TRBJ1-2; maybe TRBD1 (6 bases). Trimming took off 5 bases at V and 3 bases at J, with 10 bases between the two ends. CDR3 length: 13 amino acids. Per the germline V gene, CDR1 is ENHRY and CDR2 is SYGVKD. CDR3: CAISKGGDYGYTF. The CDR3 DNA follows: TGTGCCATCAGTAAAGGGGGGGACTATGGCTACACCTTC.

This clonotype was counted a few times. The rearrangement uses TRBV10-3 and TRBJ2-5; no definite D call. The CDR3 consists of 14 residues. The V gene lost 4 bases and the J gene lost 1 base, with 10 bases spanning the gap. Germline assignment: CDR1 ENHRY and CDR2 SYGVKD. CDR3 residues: CAISVRTVQETQYF. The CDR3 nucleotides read TGTGCCATCAGTGTACGGACGGTCCAAGAGACCCAGTACTTC.